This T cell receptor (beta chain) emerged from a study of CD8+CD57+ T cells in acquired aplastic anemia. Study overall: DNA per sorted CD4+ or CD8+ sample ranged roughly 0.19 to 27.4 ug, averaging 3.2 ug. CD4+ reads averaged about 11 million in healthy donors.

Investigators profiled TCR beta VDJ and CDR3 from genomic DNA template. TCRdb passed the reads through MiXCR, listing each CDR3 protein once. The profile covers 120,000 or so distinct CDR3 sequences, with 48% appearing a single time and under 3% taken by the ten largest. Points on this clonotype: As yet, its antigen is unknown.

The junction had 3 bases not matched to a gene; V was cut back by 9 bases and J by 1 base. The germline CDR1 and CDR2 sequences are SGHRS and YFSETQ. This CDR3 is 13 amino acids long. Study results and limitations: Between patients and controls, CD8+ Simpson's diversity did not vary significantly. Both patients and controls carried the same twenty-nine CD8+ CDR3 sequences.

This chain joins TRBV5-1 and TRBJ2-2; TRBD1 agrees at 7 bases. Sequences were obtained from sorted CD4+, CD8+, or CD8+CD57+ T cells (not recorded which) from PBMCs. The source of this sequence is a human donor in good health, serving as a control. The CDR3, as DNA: TGCGCCACGAGGACAGGGAACACCGGGGAGCTGTTTTTT. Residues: CATRTGNTGELFF.